This TCR beta chain was captured by sequencing in a study of Graves' ophthalmopathy and Graves' hyperthyroidism. Study context: Peripheral blood sampling preceded any treatment and occurred at initial diagnosis.

The CDR3 is 19 amino acids. Looked up from germline, CDR1 is MGHRA and CDR2 is YSYEKL. V lost 4 bases and J lost 3; bases outside the gene matches: 13. RNA transcripts served as template for amplifying TCR beta CDR3 sequences. The first-round RT-PCR employed HTBI primers together with the Qiagen OneStep RT-PCR kit. A multiplex PCR was then performed as the second round. Each CDR3 protein is one row after TCRdb ran MiXCR on the multiplex PCR reads. The repertoire holds 40,000 to 50,000 distinct CDR3 sequences, with approximately 52% as singletons. Ophthalmopathy donors were characterized by moderate-to-severe activity, CAS of at least 3, NOSPECS of at least 4, and duration under 3 months. From fresh peripheral blood, roughly 9.3 ml in volume, the PBMCs were obtained.

The sequenced sample consisted of peripheral blood. V usage is TRBV4-1 and J usage is TRBJ1-4; 11 nucleotides align to TRBD1. This receptor was taken from an adult man with Graves' ophthalmopathy. The CDR3 bases are TGCGCCAGCAGCCTGGCCCGGACAGGGGGCGGAGGGGCTAATGAAAAACTGTTTTTT. Its translation: CASSLARTGGGGANEKLFF.